One sample yielded the 10 T cell receptor beta chains listed below, sequenced in a study of T cells in Graves' hyperthyroidism and ophthalmopathy (dated by TCRdb to between 2018 and 2021). Library preparation used multiplex PCR. Instrument on record: Illumina HiSeq 2000. Amplification of TCR beta CDR3 regions was carried out from RNA transcripts. The first round of RT-PCR for the TCR CDR3 was performed with the HTBI primer set and the Qiagen OneStep RT-PCR kit. The public reads were reprocessed in TCRdb via fastp at Q25 and MiXCR, keeping in-frame beta chains. Each CDR3 protein gets just one entry, which takes the most common genes and DNA from the rows behind it. This sample is represented by more than 150,000 distinct CDR3 sequences; approximately 17% of them were singletons. In total, the top ten clones hold around 27% of the sample. The sample comprised blood. These TCRs come from a woman aged 45-65 years with Graves' hyperthyroidism.

The V and J genes are TRBV7-9 and TRBJ1-1; no definite D call. The CDR3 has 15 residues. The germline V gene encodes CDR1 SEHNR and CDR2 FQNEAQ (reference sequence). The V gene lost 8 bases and the J gene lost 4 bases, with 20 bases spanning the gap. The CDR3 spells CASAPRAVGPTEAFF. The CDR3 nucleotides are TGTGCCAGCGCCCCGCGGGCGGTCGGCCCCACTGAAGCTTTCTTT. The full variable domain, its missing parts supplied by reference TRBV7-9 and TRBJ1-1, is DTGVSQNPRHKITKRGQNVTFRCDPISEHNRLYWYRQTLGQGPEFLTYFQNEAQLEKSRLLSDRFSAERPKGSFSTLEIQRTEQGDSAMYLCASAPRAVGPTEAFFGQGTRLTVV.

This clonotype was seen at least ten times. The chain carries TRBV6-2 or TRBV6-3 and TRBJ2-1; D uncertain. Germline-derived CDR1 and CDR2 are MNHEY and SVGEGT. The length of the CDR3 is 13 residues. The V end lost 5 bases, the J end lost 0 bases, and 5 bases lay between the germline ends. Written as DNA, the CDR3 is TGTGCCAGCAGTACCAGCTCCTACAATGAGCAGTTCTTC. It encodes CASSTSSYNEQFF.

This clonotype has ten or more counts. The V and J genes are TRBV5-6 and TRBJ2-3; D gene uncertain. The V end lost 4 bases, the J end lost 0 bases, and 12 bases lay between the germline ends. Germline CDR1 SGHDT, CDR2 YYEEEE. The length of the CDR3 is 15 residues. CDR3 loop: CASSPPRTSTDTQYF. CDR3 sequence (DNA): TGTGCCAGCAGCCCCCCCCGGACGAGCACAGATACGCAGTATTTT.

This clonotype was detected a few times. The chain recombines TRBV20-1 with TRBJ1-6; tentative D call: TRBD1 (5 bases). The CDR3 consists of 15 residues. Germline V lookup: CDR1 DFQATT, CDR2 SNEGSKA (reference sequence). Trimming removed 1 base from V and 8 bases from J, with 15 bases in between. The CDR3 nucleotides are TGCAGTGCTAGAGCTTACGTGGGGGGGTATTCACCCCTCCACTTT. Its protein is CSARAYVGGYSPLHF.

This clonotype was detected many times. This chain links TRBV28 with TRBJ2-7; a possible D gene is TRBD2 (6 bases). V was shortened by 6 bases and J by 3 bases, with 18 bases between the two germline ends. Looked up from germline, CDR1 is MDHEN and CDR2 is SYDVKM. This CDR3 contains 15 residues. The DNA for the CDR3 is TGTGCCAGCAGCTCCCGGGTCCCCGGGAGCTACGAGCAGTACTTC. This codes for CASSSRVPGSYEQYF.

The CDR3 region has the DNA TGCGCCAGCAGCCAAGAAGTAGGGGTGAACACTGAAGCTTTCTTT. Translated, it gives CASSQEVGVNTEAFF. V is TRBV4-1 and J is TRBJ1-1; a weak D match, TRBD1 (5 bases). The germline gives CDR1 MGHRA, CDR2 YSYEKL. CDR3 length equals 15 residues. The V gene lost 0 bases and the J gene lost 0 bases, with 8 bases spanning the gap.

Ten or more counts support this clonotype. The rearrangement uses TRBV19 and TRBJ2-7; D is ambiguous. Germline loops: CDR1 LNHDA, CDR2 SQIVND (reference sequence). Trimming removed 1 base at V and 0 bases at J, with 13 bases between. The CDR3 runs 16 residues. CDR3 sequence: CASSIGLRPSSYEQYF. In DNA, the CDR3 is TGTGCCAGTAGTATAGGCCTCCGCCCGAGCTCCTACGAGCAGTACTTC.

This clonotype was detected ten times or more. The chain is built from TRBV4-3 and TRBJ1-1; unclear D gene. Germline-derived CDR1 and CDR2 are LGHNA and YSLEER. The CDR3 is 13 residues long. V gave up 2 bases and J gave up 1 base, with 5 bases separating them. The CDR3 DNA follows: TGCGCCAGCAGCCAACTACCGAACACTGAAGCTTTCTTT. Protein product: CASSQLPNTEAFF.

This clonotype was recorded many times. This chain uses TRBV27 with TRBJ2-1; 11 bases are shared with TRBD1. From germline, CDR1 is MNHEY and CDR2 SMNVEV (reference sequence). Losses at the gene ends were 2 bases for V and 9 bases for J; bases not matched to a gene: 6. This CDR3 has 15 residues. The CDR3 coding sequence is TGTGCCAGCAGTTTAGGGACAGGGGGGACCTTTGAGCAGTTCTTC. This sequence encodes CASSLGTGGTFEQFF.

This chain's CDR3 is CSAIDLNCYTDTQYF. The DNA for the CDR3 is TGCAGTGCTATCGACCTTAACTGCTACACAGATACGCAGTATTTT. The rearrangement uses TRBV20-1 and TRBJ2-3; D unclear. The CDR3 consists of 15 residues. Per the germline V gene, CDR1 is DFQATT and CDR2 is SNEGSKA (reference sequence). V lost 4 bases, J lost 2 bases, and 16 bases lay in between.